This T cell receptor beta chain was documented in a study of cytomegalovirus exposure and HLA in healthy donors. Findings of the study overall: Both high specificity and high sensitivity reportedly marked the classifier's diagnosis of cytomegalovirus status.

Sequencing used immunoSEQ multiplex PCR; TCRdb keeps in-frame clones, though not all of them. The sample has about 130,000 clones, 80% to 90% seen once. Notes on this clone: What it recognizes is unknown.

This CDR3 contains 16 residues. With 5 bases removed from V and 5 bases from J, the gap between germline ends came to 19 bases. Germline assignment: CDR1 SGHVT and CDR2 SQSDAQ. The sample taken for sequencing was PBMCs. This chain connects TRBV7-4 to TRBJ1-5, with a possible D match to TRBD1 (6 bases). The source is a woman aged 18-29 years in good health and CMV-seronegative. This chain's CDR3 is CASSARFCRGDQPQHF. The CDR3, as DNA: TGTGCCAGCAGCGCACGATTTTGCAGGGGAGATCAGCCCCAGCATTTT.